The source of this TCR beta chain is a study of blood T cell repertoires in COVID-19. Whole-study context: Samples representing acute and convalescent COVID-19 were sourced from the United States, Italy and Spain. PBMCs, B-cell-depleted T cells, or T cells provided the cDNA or gDNA that made up the material.

Libraries were prepared by immunoSEQ multiplex PCR; TCRdb keeps only in-frame clonotypes and omits some of them. The data show fewer than 200,000 clones, about 85% seen once. Per the germline V gene, CDR1 is KGHSH and CDR2 is LQKENI. There are 14 residues in the CDR3. V lost 1 base to trimming and J lost 4 bases; unmatched junction nucleotides: 1. J is TRBJ1-5 and V is TRBV18; TRBD1 aligns across 7 bases. The sequence came from a man in his 60s who had recovered from COVID-19. The sample was peripheral blood. The CDR3 region is CASSPQDRNQPQHF. The DNA of the CDR3 is TGTGCCAGCTCACCACAGGACAGGAATCAGCCCCAGCATTTT.